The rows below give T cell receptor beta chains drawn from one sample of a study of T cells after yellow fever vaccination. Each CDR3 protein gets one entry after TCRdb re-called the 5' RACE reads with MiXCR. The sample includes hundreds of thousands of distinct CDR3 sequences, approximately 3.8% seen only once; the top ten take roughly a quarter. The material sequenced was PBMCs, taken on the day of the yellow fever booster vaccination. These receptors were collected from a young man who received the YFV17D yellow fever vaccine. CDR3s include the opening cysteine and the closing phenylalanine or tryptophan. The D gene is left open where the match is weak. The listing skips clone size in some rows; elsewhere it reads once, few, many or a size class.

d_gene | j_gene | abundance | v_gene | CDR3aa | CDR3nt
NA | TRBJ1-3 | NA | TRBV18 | CASSPGEDSGNTIYF | TGTGCCAGCTCACCAGGGGAGGACTCTGGAAACACCATATATTTT
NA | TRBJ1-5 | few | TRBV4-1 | CASSFSMIQGNQPQHF | TGCGCCAGCAGCTTCTCCATGATACAGGGAAATCAGCCCCAGCATTTT
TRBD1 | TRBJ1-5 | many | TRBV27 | CASSRGNQPQHF | TGTGCCAGCAGCAGGGGGAATCAGCCCCAGCATTTT
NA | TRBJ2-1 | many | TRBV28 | CASSPTGASSYNEQFF | TGTGCCAGCAGTCCCACGGGGGCGAGCTCCTACAATGAGCAGTTCTTC
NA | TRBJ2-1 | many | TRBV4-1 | CASSQDSSGVRNRDEQFF | TGCGCCAGCAGCCAAGATTCGTCGGGGGTTAGAAATCGGGATGAGCAGTTCTTC
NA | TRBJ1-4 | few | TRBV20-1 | CSVVDYDWRTNEKLFF | TGCAGTGTCGTTGATTACGATTGGAGAACTAATGAAAAACTGTTTTTT
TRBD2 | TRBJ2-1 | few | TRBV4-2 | CASSQIAGGSPSYNEQFF | TGTGCCAGCAGCCAGATAGCGGGGGGCTCCCCATCCTACAATGAGCAGTTCTTC
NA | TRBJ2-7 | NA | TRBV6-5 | CASSYSMAFYEQYF | TGTGCCAGCAGTTACTCGATGGCCTTCTACGAGCAGTACTTC
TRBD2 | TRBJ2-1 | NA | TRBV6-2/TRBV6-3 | CASRTSGDNEQFF | TGTGCCAGCAGGACTAGCGGGGACAATGAGCAGTTCTTC
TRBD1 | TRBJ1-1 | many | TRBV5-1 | CASSLGDRTQNTEAFF | TGCGCCAGCAGCTTGGGGGACAGGACCCAGAACACTGAAGCTTTCTTT
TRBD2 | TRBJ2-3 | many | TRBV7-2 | CASSVLYGGADTQYF | TGTGCCAGCAGCGTACTCTACGGGGGGGCAGATACGCAGTATTTT
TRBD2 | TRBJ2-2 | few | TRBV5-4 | CASSPASGGAGELFF | TGTGCCAGCAGCCCCGCTAGCGGGGGGGCCGGGGAGCTGTTTTTT
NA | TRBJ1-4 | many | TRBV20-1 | CSARDRGEEKLFF | TGCAGTGCTAGAGATCGCGGAGAAGAAAAACTGTTTTTT
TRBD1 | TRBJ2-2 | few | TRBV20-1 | CSVASDRGLNGELFF | TGCAGTGTTGCAAGCGACAGGGGGCTTAACGGGGAGCTGTTTTTT
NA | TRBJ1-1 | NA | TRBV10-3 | CAISDRPEAEAFF | TGTGCCATCAGTGATCGCCCAGAGGCTGAAGCTTTCTTT
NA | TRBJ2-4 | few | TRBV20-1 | CSARDSVAKNIQYF | TGCAGTGCTAGAGACAGTGTAGCCAAAAACATTCAGTACTTC
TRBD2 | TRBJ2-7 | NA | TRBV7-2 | CASSWTLTSGEYEQYF | TGTGCCAGCAGCTGGACGCTGACTAGCGGGGAGTACGAGCAGTACTTC
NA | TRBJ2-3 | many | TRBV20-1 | CSASNGDTQYF | TGCAGTGCTAGTAATGGAGATACGCAGTATTTT
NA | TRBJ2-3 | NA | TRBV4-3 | CASSQDPGIDTQYF | TGCGCCAGCAGCCAAGATCCAGGGATAGATACGCAGTATTTT
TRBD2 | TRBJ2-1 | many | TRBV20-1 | CSARVRAGGHNNEQFF | TGCAGTGCTAGAGTACGAGCGGGGGGGCATAACAATGAGCAGTTCTTC
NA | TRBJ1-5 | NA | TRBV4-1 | CASSQVRDTNQPQHF | TGCGCCAGCAGCCAAGTTCGGGACACAAATCAGCCCCAGCATTTT
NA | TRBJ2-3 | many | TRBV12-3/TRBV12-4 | CASTLSSGDTQYF | TGTGCCAGCACCCTCTCCTCGGGGGATACGCAGTATTTT
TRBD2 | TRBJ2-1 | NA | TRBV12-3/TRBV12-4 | CASSPSYGGAFNEKFF | TGTGCCAGCAGCCCTAGCTACGGGGGGGCCTTCAATGAGAAGTTCTTC